What follows describes a single T cell receptor beta chain. The data stem from a study of cytomegalovirus exposure and HLA in healthy donors. A multiplex PCR was run with 60 Vbeta primers and 13 Jbeta primers. Profiling relied on immunoSEQ multiplex PCR, and the TCRdb table lists in-frame clones only, not all of them. Among around 150,000 clones listed, around 68% were seen once. CDR3 length: 16 amino acids. Trimming at V came to 6 bases and at J to 8 bases, leaving 14 bases not matched to a gene. Germline V gene lookup returns CDR1 MNHNY and CDR2 SVGAGI (reference sequence). This TCR came from a woman aged 40 to 50 in good health and CMV-seropositive. The chain uses TRBV6-6 and TRBJ1-5; 9 nucleotides agree with TRBD1. Sequencing was performed on PBMCs. CDR3 region: CASSTYPGQGVEPQHF. The CDR3 bases are TGTGCCAGCAGCACCTACCCGGGACAGGGTGTGGAGCCCCAGCATTTT.